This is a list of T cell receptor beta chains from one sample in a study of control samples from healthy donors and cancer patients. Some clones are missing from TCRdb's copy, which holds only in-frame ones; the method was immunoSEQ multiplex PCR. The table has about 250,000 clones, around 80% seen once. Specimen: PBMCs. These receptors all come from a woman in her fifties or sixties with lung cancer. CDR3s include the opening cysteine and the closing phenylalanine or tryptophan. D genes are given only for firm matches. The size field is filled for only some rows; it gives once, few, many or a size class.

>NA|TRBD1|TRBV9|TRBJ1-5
CASSRDSSFSNQPQHF
TGTGCCAGCAGCCGGGACAGCTCCTTTAGCAATCAGCCCCAGCATTTT
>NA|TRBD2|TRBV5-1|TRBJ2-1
CASRFSGSSYNEQFF
TGCGCCAGCAGATTCAGCGGGAGCTCCTACAATGAGCAGTTCTTC
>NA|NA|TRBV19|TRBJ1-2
CASSIQGISGYTF
TGTGCCAGTAGTATCCAGGGAATTAGTGGCTACACCTTC
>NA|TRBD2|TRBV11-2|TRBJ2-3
CASSRWEGPVDTQYF
TGTGCCAGCAGCCGGTGGGAGGGCCCTGTCGATACGCAGTATTTT
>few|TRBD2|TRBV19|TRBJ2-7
CASSFRAGGYSYEQYF
TGTGCCAGTAGTTTCAGAGCGGGGGGATACTCCTACGAGCAGTACTTC
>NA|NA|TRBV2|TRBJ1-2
CASSYTEESNYGYTF
TGTGCCAGCAGTTATACTGAGGAGTCTAACTATGGCTACACCTTC
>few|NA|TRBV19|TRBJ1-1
CASSTGRGNTEAFF
TGTGCCAGTAGTACTGGACGGGGGAACACTGAAGCTTTCTTT
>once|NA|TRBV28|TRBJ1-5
CASRLQGTQPQHF
TGTGCCAGCAGACTACAGGGAACCCAGCCCCAGCATTTT
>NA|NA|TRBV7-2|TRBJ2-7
CASSLGVASSEQYF
TGTGCCAGCAGCTTAGGAGTAGCGAGCTCCGAGCAGTACTTC
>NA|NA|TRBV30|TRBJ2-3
CACLSGVNTDTQYF
TGTGCCTGTCTTAGCGGAGTTAACACAGATACGCAGTATTTT
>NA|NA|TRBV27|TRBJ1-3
CASSPRWLGRKSGNTIYF
TGTGCCAGCAGCCCGAGGTGGCTCGGACGGAAGTCTGGAAACACCATATATTTT
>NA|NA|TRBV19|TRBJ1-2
CASSIDRDYGYTF
TGTGCCAGTAGTATAGACAGGGACTATGGCTACACCTTC
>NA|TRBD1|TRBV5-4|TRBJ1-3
CASSLRQGASSGNTIYF
TGTGCCAGCAGCCTACGACAGGGGGCGAGCTCTGGAAACACCATATATTTT
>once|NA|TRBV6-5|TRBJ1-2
CASSYDTGTYGYTF
TGTGCCAGCAGTTACGACACAGGTACCTATGGCTACACCTTC
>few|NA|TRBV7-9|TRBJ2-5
CASSLAGLQETQYF
TGTGCCAGCAGCTTAGCGGGACTCCAAGAGACCCAGTACTTC
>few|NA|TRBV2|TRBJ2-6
CASSEFAADSGANVLTF
TGTGCCAGCAGTGAATTCGCGGCTGACTCTGGGGCCAACGTCCTGACTTTC
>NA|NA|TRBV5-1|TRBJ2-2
CASSLRPADNTGELFF
TGCGCCAGCAGCTTGAGGCCGGCAGATAACACCGGGGAGCTGTTTTTT
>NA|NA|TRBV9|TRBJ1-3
CASSVEPGGKENTIYF
TGTGCCAGCAGCGTAGAGCCGGGAGGGAAAGAAAACACCATATATTTT
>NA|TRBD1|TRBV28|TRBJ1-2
CASSGAGGADYGYTF
TGTGCCAGCAGTGGAGCAGGGGGCGCAGACTATGGCTACACCTTC
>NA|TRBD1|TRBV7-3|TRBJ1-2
CASSSTGDGYTF
TGTGCCAGCAGCTCAACAGGGGATGGCTACACCTTC
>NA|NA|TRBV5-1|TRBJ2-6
CASSFSVLSGANVLTF
TGCGCCAGCAGCTTTTCCGTCCTCTCTGGGGCCAACGTCCTGACTTTC
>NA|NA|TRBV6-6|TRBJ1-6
CASSGGQNNSPLHF
TGTGCCAGCAGCGGAGGACAGAATAATTCACCCCTCCACTTT
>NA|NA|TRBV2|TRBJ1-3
CASSELDTIYF
TGTGCCAGCAGTGAGTTGGACACCATATATTTT
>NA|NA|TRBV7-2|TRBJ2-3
CASSFTDTQYF
TGTGCCAGCAGCTTCACAGATACGCAGTATTTT
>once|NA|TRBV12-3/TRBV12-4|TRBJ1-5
CASSLTQNQPQHF
TGTGCCAGCAGTTTGACACAGAACCAGCCCCAGCATTTT
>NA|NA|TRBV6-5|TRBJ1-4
CATRTHDNEKLFF
TGTGCCACCCGGACGCACGATAATGAAAAACTGTTTTTT
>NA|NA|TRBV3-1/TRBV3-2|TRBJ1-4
CASSQGLRGEKLFF
TGTGCCAGCAGCCAAGGTCTTCGCGGTGAAAAACTGTTTTTT
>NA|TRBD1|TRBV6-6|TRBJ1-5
CASSRPTGENQPQHF
TGTGCCAGCAGTCGACCGACAGGGGAAAATCAGCCCCAGCATTTT
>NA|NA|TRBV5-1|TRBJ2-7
CASSLAGDIFYEQYF
TGCGCCAGCAGCTTGGCGGGGGACATTTTCTACGAGCAGTACTTC
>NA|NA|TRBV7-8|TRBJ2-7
CASTRQVPPWLYF
TGTGCCAGCACCCGACAAGTGCCTCCCTGGTTGTACTTC
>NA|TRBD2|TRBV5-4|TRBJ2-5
CASSSPTSGRLGETQYF
TGTGCCAGCAGCTCACCGACTAGCGGGAGATTAGGAGAGACCCAGTACTTC
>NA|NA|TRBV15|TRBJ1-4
CATAKGTWGEKLFF
TGTGCCACCGCCAAGGGGACTTGGGGGGAAAAACTGTTTTTT
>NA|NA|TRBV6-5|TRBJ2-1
CASSRGDGEQFF
TGTGCCAGCAGCAGAGGGGATGGTGAGCAGTTCTTC
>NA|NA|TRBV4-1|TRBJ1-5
CASSQDVRQPQHF
TGCGCCAGCAGCCAAGATGTGCGGCAGCCCCAGCATTTT
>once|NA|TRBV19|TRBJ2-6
CASSTLSTVSGANVLTF
TGTGCCAGTAGTACCCTCTCGACAGTCTCTGGGGCCAACGTCCTGACTTTC
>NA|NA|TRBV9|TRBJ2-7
CASSAGDPGEQYF
TGTGCCAGCAGCGCGGGGGACCCGGGGGAGCAGTACTTC
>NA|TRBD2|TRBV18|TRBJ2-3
CASRDSGGARTDTQYF
TGTGCCAGCCGTGATAGCGGGGGGGCCAGGACAGATACGCAGTATTTT
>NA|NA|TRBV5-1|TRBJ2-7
CASSLRPSSYEQYF
TGCGCCAGCAGCTTGAGGCCGAGCTCCTACGAGCAGTACTTC
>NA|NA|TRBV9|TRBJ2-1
CASSTQLATQGGEQFF
TGTGCCAGCAGCACCCAGCTAGCGACCCAGGGTGGTGAGCAGTTCTTC
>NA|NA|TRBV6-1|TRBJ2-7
CASSEQGGYEQYF
TGTGCCAGCAGTGAACAGGGGGGGTACGAGCAGTACTTC
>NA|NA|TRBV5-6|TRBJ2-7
CASSFSSSSNEQYF
TGTGCCAGCAGCTTTTCATCGTCGTCAAACGAGCAGTACTTC
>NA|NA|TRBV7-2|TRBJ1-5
CASSFRMGSNQPQHF
TGTGCCAGCAGCTTTAGGATGGGCTCCAATCAGCCCCAGCATTTT
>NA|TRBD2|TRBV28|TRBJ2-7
CASSLNVKGSGIFSYEQYF
TGTGCCAGCAGTTTGAATGTCAAAGGGAGCGGGATTTTTTCCTACGAGCAGTACTTC
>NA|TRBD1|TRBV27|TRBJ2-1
CASSRQGSYNEQFF
TGTGCCAGCAGTCGACAGGGGAGCTACAATGAGCAGTTCTTC